The clone carrying this T cell receptor (beta chain) was detected a few times. What it binds is not known. This sample stems from a study of CD8 T cells in ankylosing spondylitis. Whole-study results and caveats: Disease-linked clones proved CD8+ and comparatively uncommon in peripheral blood. Among TCR beta sequences, a motif of roughly 8 highly homologous variants appeared characteristic of ankylosing spondylitis blood. Significantly higher representation of disease-linked clones was reported for matched ankylosing spondylitis synovial fluid.

TCRdb passed the 5' RACE reads through MiXCR, listing each CDR3 protein once. This sample has some 840,000 distinct CDR3 sequences; about 10% occur once, and the top ten carry roughly 0.51%. Germline values: CDR1 SGHTA, CDR2 FQGNSA. The CDR3 totals 13 residues. The J segment lost 8 bases and the V segment lost 3 bases, leaving 5 bases of the junction unmatched. The clonotype comes from a male donor with ankylosing spondylitis. The source material was blood, either unsorted or a sorted T cell fraction (not recorded which). V usage is TRBV7-2 and J usage is TRBJ2-3; 7 bases line up with TRBD2. The CDR3 is CASSLEREVTQYF. The CDR3 coding sequence is TGTGCCAGCAGCTTGGAACGGGAGGTTACGCAGTATTTT.